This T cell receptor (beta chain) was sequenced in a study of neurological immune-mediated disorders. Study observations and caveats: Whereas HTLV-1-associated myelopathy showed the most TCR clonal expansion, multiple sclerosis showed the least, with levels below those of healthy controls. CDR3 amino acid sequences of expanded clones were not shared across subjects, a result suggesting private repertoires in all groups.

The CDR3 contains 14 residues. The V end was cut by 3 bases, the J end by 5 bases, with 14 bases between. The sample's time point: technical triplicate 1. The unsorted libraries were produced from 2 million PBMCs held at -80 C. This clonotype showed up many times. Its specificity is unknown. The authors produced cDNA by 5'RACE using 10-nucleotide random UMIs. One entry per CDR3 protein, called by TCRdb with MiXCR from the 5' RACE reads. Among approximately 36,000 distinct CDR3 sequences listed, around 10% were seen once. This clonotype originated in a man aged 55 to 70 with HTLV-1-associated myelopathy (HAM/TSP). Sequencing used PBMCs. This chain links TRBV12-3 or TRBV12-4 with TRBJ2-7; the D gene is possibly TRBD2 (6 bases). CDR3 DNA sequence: TGTGCCAGCAGTTTGAATGTTCGGAGGGACGAGCAGTACTTC. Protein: CASSLNVRRDEQYF.